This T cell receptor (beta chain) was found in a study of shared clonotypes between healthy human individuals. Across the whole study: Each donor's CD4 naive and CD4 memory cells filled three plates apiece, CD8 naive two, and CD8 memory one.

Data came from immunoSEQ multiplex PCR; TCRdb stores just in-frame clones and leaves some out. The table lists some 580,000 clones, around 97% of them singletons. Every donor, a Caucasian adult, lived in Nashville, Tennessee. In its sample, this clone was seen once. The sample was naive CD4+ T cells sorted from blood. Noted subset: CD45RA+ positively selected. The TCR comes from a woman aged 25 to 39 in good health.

In DNA, the CDR3 is TGTGCCAGCAGTGGTAGCCACTCACAAGATACGCAGTATTTT. Translated: CASSGSHSQDTQYF. The rearrangement joins TRBV25-1 to TRBJ2-3, with D uncertain. The V gene lost 4 bases and the J gene lost 5 bases, with 13 bases spanning the gap. Germline V lookup: CDR1 MGHDK, CDR2 SYGVNS. The CDR3 length is 14 residues. The full variable domain, in which reference TRBV25-1 and TRBJ2-3 provide the parts outside the CDR3, is EADIYQTPRYLVIGTGKKITLECSQTMGHDKMYWYQQDPGMELHLIHYSYGVNSTEKGDLSSESTVSRIRTEHFPLTLESARPSHTSQYLCASSGSHSQDTQYFGPGTRLTVL.